A single sample is the source of the 2 T cell receptor beta chains below, sequenced in a study of blood T cells in healthy people across ages. Using a J-beta primer mix together with a sample-barcoded 5' primer, a second PCR was run for roughly 7 to 11 cycles. TCRdb processed the 5' RACE reads anew with MiXCR; each CDR3 protein has one entry. The table lists approximately 880,000 distinct CDR3 sequences, around 49% of them singletons. The sequenced sample consisted of blood. The origin of the receptors is a young man in good health.

The V gene is TRBV20-1, the J gene TRBJ2-3; TRBD2 might be the D (6 bases). Germline V gives CDR1 DFQATT, CDR2 SNEGSKA (reference sequence). The V end was cut by 2 bases, the J end by 6 bases, with 9 bases between. The length of the CDR3 is 12 residues. The CDR3: CSARMAGDTQYF. CDR3 nucleotide sequence: TGCAGTGCTAGAATGGCGGGGGATACGCAGTATTTT.

This clonotype came up a few times. This chain joins TRBV3-1 and TRBJ2-3, with no clear D. V was cut by 6 bases and J by 5 bases, with 24 bases left in between. The CDR3 runs to 17 residues. The germline V gene encodes CDR1 LGHDT and CDR2 YNNKEL (reference sequence). As DNA, the CDR3 is TGTGCCAGCAGTTCACCTGGAACCGACCCAAAAGGAGATACGCAGTATTTT. This encodes CASSSPGTDPKGDTQYF.